Listed here is a single T cell receptor beta chain. The data were taken from a study of blood T cell repertoires in COVID-19. Study summary: Sites in the United States, Italy and Spain provided acute and convalescent COVID-19 samples.

The CDR3 covers 14 residues. V was clipped by 4 bases and J by 7 bases; unmatched bases: 2. Germline CDR1 SGHNT, CDR2 YENEEA. In the original workflow: Quantification of nucleated cells was approximated via reference gene primer amplification. Clones were read by immunoSEQ multiplex PCR, and TCRdb kept only the in-frame ones, dropping some. For V, J and clone size, that table is used; D and trimming come from the DNA. The sample has some 220,000 clones, approximately 80% seen once; the top ten hold about 13%. The sequencing sample was made of peripheral blood. The receptor was derived from a human donor in a cohort sampled during active COVID-19. This chain uses TRBV11-3 with TRBJ1-6, with 9 bases fitting TRBD1. CDR3 amino acids: CASSSGQGNSPLHF. CDR3 nucleotide sequence: TGTGCCAGCAGCTCGGGACAGGGAAATTCACCCCTCCACTTT.